The rows below give T cell receptor beta chains drawn from one sample of a study of shared clonotypes between healthy human individuals. This table comes from immunoSEQ multiplex PCR, and its TCRdb copy is limited to in-frame clones, with some not included. The sample includes 500,000 to 550,000 clones, around 96% of them seen just once. The material sequenced was naive CD4+ T cells sorted from blood. Every receptor here comes from a woman in her 30s in good health. Both conserved end residues are part of each CDR3. The D gene is left open where the match is weak. Size tells how often a clone was seen (once, few, many) or the class of an expanded clone, and some rows leave it out.

V,D,size,J,CDR3,DNA
TRBV7-8,NA,NA,TRBJ1-1,CASSLVEDTEAFF,TGTGCCAGCAGCTTAGTAGAGGACACTGAAGCTTTCTTT
TRBV7-9,NA,NA,TRBJ2-6,CASSIQSSGANVLTF,TGTGCCAGCAGCATCCAGAGCTCTGGGGCCAACGTCCTGACTTTC
TRBV7-9,NA,once,TRBJ2-3,CASSLRDTQYF,TGTGCCAGCAGTCTCCGGGACACGCAGTATTTT
TRBV5-1,NA,NA,TRBJ2-7,CASSPSLAGWYEQYF,TGCGCCAGCAGCCCTAGCCTCGCGGGATGGTACGAGCAGTACTTC
TRBV15,TRBD2,NA,TRBJ2-3,CATSRDPLLAARMDTQYF,TGTGCCACCAGCAGAGATCCCTTACTAGCGGCTCGAATGGATACGCAGTATTTT
TRBV6-1,NA,NA,TRBJ2-2,CASSVRGGMGYTGELFF,TGTGCCAGCAGTGTCAGAGGGGGTATGGGCTACACCGGGGAGCTGTTTTTT
TRBV6-1,NA,NA,TRBJ1-5,CASSEWQGYSNQPQHF,TGTGCCAGCAGTGAATGGCAGGGATATAGCAATCAGCCCCAGCATTTT
TRBV5-1,NA,NA,TRBJ2-5,CASSLSELGETQYF,TGCGCCAGCAGCTTGTCTGAGCTGGGGGAGACCCAGTACTTC
TRBV19,TRBD1,once,TRBJ2-1,CASSIDNSGGGEQFF,TGTGCCAGTAGTATAGATAATTCAGGGGGTGGCGAGCAGTTCTTC
TRBV27,TRBD2,NA,TRBJ2-3,CATRLAGTDTQYF,TGTGCCACCCGACTAGCGGGGACAGATACGCAGTATTTT
TRBV6-6,TRBD1,NA,TRBJ1-1,CVARTGETEAFF,TGTGTCGCGAGGACAGGGGAAACTGAAGCTTTCTTT
TRBV5-1,NA,NA,TRBJ2-5,CASSLYGRDQETQYF,TGCGCCAGCAGCTTGTACGGCAGGGACCAAGAGACCCAGTACTTC
TRBV25-1,TRBD2,NA,TRBJ2-1,CASREAGGPHNEQFF,TGTGCCAGCAGGGAAGCGGGAGGGCCCCACAATGAGCAGTTCTTC
TRBV6-1,TRBD2,NA,TRBJ2-7,CASSESSGLYEQYF,TGTGCCAGCAGTGAATCTAGCGGACTCTACGAGCAGTACTTC
TRBV28,NA,once,TRBJ1-5,CASSGSHRTNQPQHF,TGTGCCAGCAGTGGGAGTCACAGGACCAATCAGCCCCAGCATTTT